These 21 T cell receptor beta chains were all obtained from the same sample, sequenced in a study of control samples from healthy donors and cancer patients. TCRdb keeps only in-frame clones here, not all; method: immunoSEQ multiplex PCR. The profile covers nearly 200,000 clones, with over 80% appearing a single time and roughly 1.9% taken by the ten largest. Sequencing input: blood. Receptor source: a man aged 25-40 years in good health.

The V and J genes are TRBV5-5 and TRBJ2-7; 11 nucleotides match TRBD2. There are 14 residues in the CDR3. Germline CDR1 SGHKS, CDR2 YYEKEE (reference sequence). The J segment lost 4 bases and the V segment lost 2 bases, leaving 2 bases of the junction unmatched. The CDR3 loop is CASSLGTSGYEQYF. The CDR3 bases are TGTGCCAGCAGCTTAGGGACTAGCGGTTACGAGCAGTACTTC.

The chain has TRBV9 and TRBJ2-3, with 8 positions matching TRBD2. The germline V gene encodes CDR1 SGDLS and CDR2 YYNGEE. The CDR3 extends over 17 amino acids. The trim removed 0 bases at V and 8 bases at J, leaving 14 bases unmatched. In DNA, the CDR3 is TGTGCCAGCAGCGTAGATCCCCCAGCGGGGGCCCTAACTACGCAGTATTTT. It specifies CASSVDPPAGALTTQYF.

The chain joins TRBV14 to TRBJ1-3; possible D gene TRBD1, 5 bases. Germline V gene data show CDR1 as SGHDN and CDR2 as FVKESK. Trimming took off 0 bases at V and 4 bases at J, with 16 bases between the two ends. This CDR3 comprises 17 residues. CDR3 DNA: TGTGCCAGCAGCCAAGATTGGGGCAGGCTCAAGGGAAACACCATATATTTT. Its protein is CASSQDWGRLKGNTIYF.

This rearrangement joins TRBV7-8 to TRBJ1-1, with 11 nucleotides matching TRBD1. Per germline, CDR1 SGHVS and CDR2 FQNEAQ. The V and J ends lost 5 bases and 4 bases, in that order; junction bases with no gene match: 9. This CDR3 comprises 16 residues. The CDR3 region has the DNA TGTGCCAGCAGCCCCGGACAGGGGGCGGGGGGCACTGAAGCTTTCTTT. Encoded protein: CASSPGQGAGGTEAFF.

V and J are TRBV12-3 or TRBV12-4 and TRBJ1-2; no definite D call. V shed 3 bases and J shed 4 bases, with 9 bases lying between them. This CDR3 has 13 residues. Written as DNA, the CDR3 is TGTGCCAGCAGTTTTGGACCCGCCTATGGCTACACCTTC. Encoded protein: CASSFGPAYGYTF.

The V and J genes are TRBV11-2 and TRBJ2-3; 11 nucleotides agree with TRBD1. Trimming cost V 3 bases and J 4 bases; bases outside gene matches: 6. Looked up from germline, CDR1 is SGHAT and CDR2 is FQNNGV. The CDR3 contains 16 residues. This chain's CDR3 is CASSLDRGLGPDTQYF. In DNA form, the CDR3 reads TGTGCCAGCAGCTTGGACAGGGGGCTGGGCCCAGATACGCAGTATTTT.

This clone occurred once. J is TRBJ2-7 and V is TRBV6-5; D is ambiguous. V was shortened by 8 bases and J by 1 base, with 9 bases between the two germline ends. The CDR3 is 12 residues long. Looked up from germline, CDR1 is MNHEY and CDR2 is SVGAGI. The CDR3 is CASQSPSYEQYF. CDR3 sequence (DNA): TGTGCCAGCCAATCGCCGTCCTACGAGCAGTACTTC.

The chain employs TRBV5-1 and TRBJ1-2; TRBD1 matches at 11 bases. Trimming cost V 4 bases and J 3 bases; bases outside gene matches: 2. Germline V gene data show CDR1 as SGHRS and CDR2 as YFSETQ. This CDR3 spans 14 amino acids. CDR3 in DNA: TGCGCCAGCAGCGGGACAGGGGGTGACTATGGCTACACCTTC. Translating gives CASSGTGGDYGYTF.

This rearrangement joins TRBV5-1 to TRBJ2-2; D not certain. The CDR3 sequence is 14 residues long. Germline assignment: CDR1 SGHRS and CDR2 YFSETQ. V shed 4 bases and J shed 0 bases, with 7 bases lying between them. CDR3 nucleotides: TGCGCCAGCAGCGAAACTACGAACACCGGGGAGCTGTTTTTT. Its protein product is CASSETTNTGELFF.

The V gene is TRBV25-1, the J gene TRBJ1-1; D not certain. From germline, CDR1 is MGHDK and CDR2 SYGVNS. The CDR3 is 11 amino acids. The V and J ends lost 4 bases and 9 bases respectively, with 9 bases between them. CDR3 protein: CASSGGEQAFF. CDR3 coding DNA: TGTGCCAGCAGTGGGGGAGAGCAAGCTTTCTTT.

The chain is built from TRBV19 and TRBJ1-3; no clear D. CDR3 length equals 13 residues. Germline CDR1 LNHDA, CDR2 SQIVND (reference sequence). V dropped 8 bases and J dropped 4 bases, with 12 bases sitting between them. CDR3 nucleotide sequence: TGTGCCAGTGAGTCGAGGCAAGGAAACACCATATATTTT. Its translation: CASESRQGNTIYF.

The V call is TRBV5-1, the J call TRBJ2-7, with D perhaps TRBD1 (5 bases). The CDR3 runs to 15 residues. Germline-derived CDR1 and CDR2 are SGHRS and YFSETQ. Trimming stripped 0 bases from V and 6 bases from J, with 16 bases between. Here the CDR3 reads CASSLVGALLPEQYF. CDR3 nucleotides: TGCGCCAGCAGCTTGGTAGGGGCGCTTCTTCCCGAGCAGTACTTC.

The V call is TRBV18, the J call TRBJ2-5; no definite D call. Per the germline V gene, CDR1 is KGHSH and CDR2 is LQKENI. V gave up 2 bases and J gave up 3 bases, with 10 bases separating them. This CDR3 contains 14 residues. The CDR3 loop reads CASSPFRQEETQYF. For the CDR3, the DNA is TGTGCCAGCTCACCATTCAGGCAGGAAGAGACCCAGTACTTC.

The rearrangement uses TRBV11-2 and TRBJ1-4; 8 nucleotides match TRBD1. CDR3 size: 15 residues. Trimming cost V 5 bases and J 7 bases; bases outside gene matches: 9. Germline V gives CDR1 SGHAT, CDR2 FQNNGV. CDR3: CASSPGQGSREKLFF. The CDR3 DNA reads TGTGCCAGCAGCCCCGGACAGGGTTCGCGTGAAAAACTGTTTTTT.

There are a few counts of this clone. V is TRBV5-6 and J is TRBJ1-1, with D perhaps matching TRBD1 (5 bases). This CDR3 contains 13 residues. V was clipped by 4 bases and J by 3 bases, with 10 bases between them. CDR1 and CDR2 (germline): SGHDT, YYEEEE. The DNA for the CDR3 is TGTGCCAGCAGCCTCGCGGGGGACACTGAAGCTTTCTTT. Amino acid sequence: CASSLAGDTEAFF.

The chain employs TRBV5-6 and TRBJ1-4; no definite D call. Looked up from germline, CDR1 is SGHDT and CDR2 is YYEEEE. There are 13 residues in the CDR3. V lost 3 bases to trimming and J lost 9 bases, with 12 bases between them. The CDR3 sequence is CASSSDTEQKLFF. Here the CDR3 DNA reads TGTGCCAGCAGCTCTGACACCGAGCAAAAACTGTTTTTT.

This rearrangement joins TRBV5-6 to TRBJ1-6; D remains unclear. This CDR3 is built from 17 residues. Trimming removed 0 bases at V and 7 bases at J, with 17 bases between. From germline, CDR1 is SGHDT and CDR2 YYEEEE. The CDR3 reads CASSLARQKLRNSPLHF. Written as DNA, the CDR3 is TGTGCCAGCAGCTTGGCCCGGCAGAAACTACGAAATTCACCCCTCCACTTT.

The chain uses TRBV27 and TRBJ1-1; the D is unclear. V was pared by 5 bases and J by 0 bases, with 16 bases between. This CDR3 is built from 16 residues. CDR1 and CDR2 from the germline V gene are MNHEY and SMNVEV (reference sequence). In DNA form, the CDR3 reads TGTGCCAGCAGTCCCCAGATGTTCCGGGTGAACACTGAAGCTTTCTTT. It encodes CASSPQMFRVNTEAFF.

The rearrangement links TRBV5-3 to TRBJ2-7; the D gene is possibly TRBD2 (5 bases). TRBV5-3 falls under the ORF class, with uncertain function. V lost 4 bases to trimming and J lost 3 bases, with 14 bases between them. The CDR3 consists of 14 residues. The CDR3 reads CARSPQTRIYEQYF. The CDR3 DNA reads TGTGCCAGAAGCCCTCAAACTAGAATCTACGAGCAGTACTTC.

This chain joins TRBV24-1 and TRBJ1-5; D is uncertain. The CDR3 is made up of 14 amino acids. Germline V gives CDR1 KGHDR, CDR2 SFDVKD. The ends were cut back, 5 bases at V and 3 bases at J, with 10 bases in the middle. The CDR3 DNA reads TGTGCCACCAGTGGTTTCGTGGACAATCAGCCCCAGCATTTT. Protein: CATSGFVDNQPQHF.

Here the CDR3 DNA reads TGTGCCAGTAGTCCCGGACAGGGCCCCTACGAGCAGTACTTC. Translation gives CASSPGQGPYEQYF. This rearrangement joins TRBV19 to TRBJ2-7, with 8 bases that match TRBD1. Germline loops: CDR1 LNHDA, CDR2 SQIVND (reference sequence). CDR3 length equals 14 residues. J gave up 2 bases and V 5 bases, and 5 bases lay outside the gene matches.